The 6 T cell receptor beta chains presented below share a single source sample, sequenced in a study of cytomegalovirus exposure and HLA in healthy donors. Use of 60 Vbeta and 13 Jbeta primers characterized the PCR. The repertoire was sequenced with immunoSEQ multiplex PCR; TCRdb's copy has only in-frame clones and lacks some. This sample carries around 91,000 clones, roughly 73% of them seen once, and the ten largest clones take 4.4%. The sequencing sample was made of PBMCs. The receptors derive from a male donor in good health and CMV-seropositive.

In DNA, the CDR3 is TGCGCCAGCAGCTTACAGGGAATTTATGGCTACACCTTC. Encoded protein: CASSLQGIYGYTF. V and J are TRBV4-1 and TRBJ1-2; TRBD1 is a possible D gene (6 bases). Looked up from germline, CDR1 is MGHRA and CDR2 is YSYEKL. This CDR3 comprises 13 residues. V lost 5 bases, J lost 5 bases, and 12 bases lay in between.

A few counts support this clone. The rearrangement uses TRBV7-9 and TRBJ1-4; 7 bases match TRBD1. Trimming at V came to 5 bases and at J to 8 bases, leaving 14 bases not matched to a gene. CDR1 SEHNR and CDR2 FQNEAQ come from the germline V gene (reference sequence). The CDR3 is 16 amino acids. The CDR3 protein is CASSTNRGEVEEKLFF. The CDR3 bases are TGTGCCAGCAGCACCAACAGGGGTGAGGTAGAGGAAAAACTGTTTTTT.

This chain joins TRBV18 and TRBJ2-1, with 13 bases aligning to TRBD2. The V gene end was trimmed by 0 bases and the J gene end by 6 bases; junction bases not matched to a gene: 2. The CDR3 spans 16 residues. Germline loops: CDR1 KGHSH, CDR2 LQKENI. The DNA of the CDR3 is TGTGCCAGCTCACCACCACTAGCGGGAGGGGGCAATGAGCAGTTCTTC. Encoded protein: CASSPPLAGGGNEQFF.

CDR3 nucleotides: TGCGCCAGCAGTGAGTTGTCCCCTCCGGGGGGGACGGCTTGCAATCAGCCCCAGCATTTT. Its protein is CASSELSPPGGTACNQPQHF. The chain uses TRBV10-1 and TRBJ1-5; D perhaps matches TRBD1 (5 bases). Germline lookup yields CDR1 WNHNN and CDR2 SYGVQD (reference sequence). The germline V and J ends were trimmed by 1 base and 2 bases, with 24 bases remaining between them. This CDR3 is 20 amino acids long.

J is TRBJ2-7 and V is TRBV15; 7 nucleotides match TRBD2. Germline loops: CDR1 LNHNV, CDR2 YYDKDF (reference sequence). The CDR3 loop spans 14 amino acids. Losses at the gene ends were 3 bases for V and 3 bases for J; bases not matched to a gene: 5. The CDR3 DNA is TGTGCCACCAGCAGCGTCGCTAGCGGCTACGAGCAGTACTTC. This gives the protein CATSSVASGYEQYF.

CDR3 coding DNA: TGTGCCAGCAGCCCTAGACAGGGGACCACTGAAGCTTTCTTT. Translated, it gives CASSPRQGTTEAFF. The chain recombines TRBV7-9 with TRBJ1-1; the match to TRBD1 covers 8 bases. This CDR3 region has 14 residues. The trim removed 5 bases at V and 4 bases at J, leaving 6 bases unmatched. CDR1 is SEHNR, CDR2 FQNEAQ, per germline (reference sequence).